The sequence of this T cell receptor beta chain was determined in a study of post-analysis software for immune sequencing data. Study-wide results and caveats: The F measure placed samples prepared in the same batch into strongly shared clusters. Relative to controls, patients had a few TRBV segments at higher frequency, with TRBV5-6, TRBV5-1 and TRBV20-1 among these. Versus controls, multiple sclerosis patients showed significantly lower diversity (normalized Chao1).

V shed 5 bases and J shed 5 bases, with 15 bases lying between them. The CDR3 sequence is 14 residues long. With respect to this clonotype: What it recognizes is unknown.

The library was made from cDNA and included unique molecular identifiers. The source material, roughly 0.85 to 10 million T cells, gave rise to approximately 520,000 cDNA molecules. MiXCR, run by TCRdb on the PCR reads, gives a single entry per CDR3 protein. Of 350,000 to 500,000 distinct CDR3 sequences listed, roughly 40% are singletons. The TCR sequence derives from a girl aged 2-10 years with multiple sclerosis. The chain employs TRBV12-3 or TRBV12-4 and TRBJ1-1, with D possibly being TRBD1 (6 bases). The sequencing input was blood. CDR3 DNA: TGTGCCAGCAGTCTACAGGGATTTTTTACTGAAGCTTTCTTT. Protein product: CASSLQGFFTEAFF.